These 15 T cell receptor beta chains were all obtained from the same sample, sequenced in a study of blood T cell repertoires in COVID-19. Only in-frame clones appear in the TCRdb table, and some are missing; sequencing was by immunoSEQ multiplex PCR. The sample yields under 80,000 clones, roughly 80% seen once. The sequenced sample consisted of peripheral blood. Receptors originate from a man between 50 and 59 years old with acute or convalescent COVID-19.

The rearrangement joins TRBV9 to TRBJ1-1, with a weak D call TRBD1 (6 bases). V was pared by 6 bases and J by 8 bases, with 17 bases between. The CDR3 spans 13 residues. Per the germline V gene, CDR1 is SGDLS and CDR2 is YYNGEE. CDR3 sequence reads: CASTTTGSGEAFF. CDR3 DNA sequence: TGTGCCAGCACCACGACAGGCAGCGGAGAAGCTTTCTTT. Based on the CDR3 plus reference TRBV9 and TRBJ1-1, the full variable domain is DSGVTQTPKHLITATGQRVTLRCSPRSGDLSVYWYQQSLDQGLQFLIQYYNGEERAKGNILERFSAQQFPDLHSELNLSSLELGDSALYFCASTTTGSGEAFFGQGTRLTVV.

The chain employs TRBV7-9 and TRBJ2-7; 12 nucleotides align to TRBD1. V was pared by 5 bases and J by 2 bases, with 4 bases of the junction left unmatched. The CDR3 totals 15 residues. Germline CDR1 and CDR2: SEHNR and FQNEAQ (reference sequence). The CDR3 protein is CASSRDRGRAYEQYF. CDR3 sequence (DNA): TGTGCCAGCAGCAGGGACAGGGGGCGCGCCTACGAGCAGTACTTC.

This clone showed up just once. J is TRBJ2-3 and V is TRBV19; D is possibly TRBD2 (5 bases). Trimming cost V 3 bases and J 1 base, with 11 bases left between them. The CDR3 covers 15 residues. Germline V gene data show CDR1 as LNHDA and CDR2 as SQIVND (reference sequence). CDR3 region: CASSMGARGTDTQYF. CDR3 DNA sequence: TGTGCCAGTAGTATGGGAGCTCGAGGCACAGATACGCAGTATTTT.

The chain uses TRBV19 and TRBJ1-5, with 9 bases lining up with TRBD1. This CDR3 is 16 amino acids long. Per the germline V gene, CDR1 is LNHDA and CDR2 is SQIVND (reference sequence). With 3 bases clipped from V and 7 bases from J, the junction kept 10 bases outside the gene matches. The CDR3 is CASSILNTGGGQPQHF. Written as DNA, the CDR3 is TGTGCCAGTAGTATTCTAAATACAGGGGGCGGGCAGCCCCAGCATTTT.

The rearrangement uses TRBV9 and TRBJ2-3, with TRBD1 matching 8 bases. The V segment lost 3 bases and the J segment 3 bases; nucleotides outside the gene matches: 3. The CDR3 totals 14 residues. In germline, CDR1 is SGDLS, CDR2 YYNGEE. In nucleotides, the CDR3 is TGTGCCAGCAGCGCTTGGACAGGGACAGATACGCAGTATTTT. It translates to CASSAWTGTDTQYF.

The chain carries TRBV7-9 and TRBJ2-3, with TRBD2 matching 7 bases. The trim removed 5 bases at V and 3 bases at J, leaving 8 bases unmatched. The length of the CDR3 is 15 residues. Germline-derived CDR1 and CDR2 are SEHNR and FQNEAQ (reference sequence). CDR3 in DNA: TGTGCCAGCAGCCCCGGGGTCGGGGGGACAGATACGCAGTATTTT. Translation gives CASSPGVGGTDTQYF.

This chain joins TRBV5-6 and TRBJ1-5; a weak D match, TRBD1 (6 bases). Trimming took off 4 bases at V and 5 bases at J, with 10 bases between the two ends. Germline assignment: CDR1 SGHDT and CDR2 YYEEEE. The CDR3 is made up of 13 amino acids. The CDR3 protein is CASSEQGDQPQHF. The CDR3 region has the DNA TGTGCCAGCAGCGAACAGGGTGATCAGCCCCAGCATTTT.

This CDR3 is CASSYSTSGGLTQYF. The CDR3 DNA follows: TGTGCCAGCAGTTACTCGACTAGCGGGGGACTGACCCAGTACTTC. V gene TRBV6-5 combines with J gene TRBJ2-5, with TRBD2 identical over 12 bases. CDR1 is MNHEY and CDR2 is SVGAGI in the germline V gene. The CDR3 extends over 15 amino acids. J lost 7 bases, V lost 0 bases, and 3 bases had no gene match.

CDR3 DNA: TGTGCCAGCAGCCAAACCCCTGCAGGGGCCTCCTACAATGAGCAGTTCTTC. This codes for CASSQTPAGASYNEQFF. The J gene is TRBJ2-1, the V gene TRBV4-2; D might be TRBD1 (6 bases). Germline V CDR1 and CDR2: LGHNA, YNFKEQ. Trimming cost V 2 bases and J 0 bases, with 14 bases left between them. This CDR3 region has 17 residues.

This chain uses TRBV27 with TRBJ1-5; the D is unclear. Trimming left V 2 bases short and J 2 bases short, with 10 bases between. The CDR3 covers 15 residues. Per germline, CDR1 MNHEY and CDR2 SMNVEV (reference sequence). The chain's CDR3 is CASSLSQEGNQPQHF. In DNA form, the CDR3 reads TGTGCCAGCAGTTTAAGCCAGGAAGGCAATCAGCCCCAGCATTTT.

The rearrangement uses TRBV7-2 and TRBJ2-5; D possibly corresponds to TRBD1 (6 bases). Trimming stripped 5 bases from V and 5 bases from J, with 9 bases between. Germline-derived CDR1 and CDR2 are SGHTA and FQGNSA. The CDR3 totals 12 residues. For the CDR3, the DNA is TGTGCCAGCAGCCGACAGGTGGAGACCCAGTACTTC. This encodes CASSRQVETQYF.

This rearrangement joins TRBV5-4 to TRBJ1-2; D remains unclear. This CDR3 is 15 amino acids long. Trimming pared 5 bases from V and 0 bases from J, leaving 14 bases between. Germline assignment: CDR1 SGHNT and CDR2 YYREEE (reference sequence). CDR3 sequence reads: CASRSADYSNYGYTF. The CDR3, as DNA: TGTGCCAGCAGGTCCGCAGACTACTCTAACTATGGCTACACCTTC. The full variable domain, completed using reference TRBV5-4 and TRBJ1-2, is ETGVTQSPTHLIKTRGQQVTLRCSSQSGHNTVSWYQQALGQGPQFIFQYYREEENGRGNFPPRFSGLQFPNYSSELNVNALELDDSALYLCASRSADYSNYGYTFGSGTRLTVV.

CDR3 DNA: TGCGCCAGCAGCCAATTCGTTACAGGGACGGAGACCCAGTACTTC. This sequence encodes CASSQFVTGTETQYF. The genes are TRBV4-1 and TRBJ2-5, with D possibly TRBD1 on 6 matching bases. Trimming removed 2 bases from V and 5 bases from J, with 15 bases in between. There are 15 residues in the CDR3. Germline V CDR1 and CDR2: MGHRA, YSYEKL.

This clone came up once. The V call is TRBV7-2, the J call TRBJ2-1, with 10 bases lining up with TRBD2. With 1 base clipped from V and 2 bases from J, the junction kept 2 bases outside the gene matches. The V gene's germline CDR1 is SGHTA and CDR2 FQGNSA. This CDR3 contains 16 residues. DNA of the CDR3: TGTGCCAGCAGCTTAGGAGCGGGAGGGGCCTACAATGAGCAGTTCTTC. It codes for CASSLGAGGAYNEQFF.

The chain recombines TRBV24-1 with TRBJ1-1; D possibly corresponds to TRBD1 (6 bases). V lost 4 bases and J lost 3, with 8 bases in between. CDR3 length: 13 residues. Germline lookup yields CDR1 KGHDR and CDR2 SFDVKD. CDR3 sequence (DNA): TGTGCCACCAGTGAGGGGGCGTACACTGAAGCTTTCTTT. Translation: CATSEGAYTEAFF.